Below are 3 T cell receptor beta chains sequenced from a single sample in a study of blood T cell repertoires in COVID-19. This table comes from immunoSEQ multiplex PCR, and its TCRdb copy is limited to in-frame clones, with some not included. The data show about 260,000 clones, roughly 86% seen once. The sample was peripheral blood. Source of these receptors: a woman between 50 and 59 years old with acute or convalescent COVID-19.

The rearrangement links TRBV11-2 to TRBJ2-1, with 9 bases identical to TRBD2. Germline lookup yields CDR1 SGHAT and CDR2 FQNNGV. The CDR3 is 17 residues long. V dropped 3 bases and J dropped 6; count of bases not matched to a gene: 12. The CDR3 DNA follows: TGTGCCAGCAGCTTGACCCCCGGGAGCGGGAGGTTCAATGAGCAGTTCTTC. Its translation is CASSLTPGSGRFNEQFF.

The chain combines TRBV6-5 with TRBJ1-1, with 7 positions matching TRBD1. Losses at the gene ends were 7 bases for V and 5 bases for J; bases not matched to a gene: 10. Germline CDR1 MNHEY, CDR2 SVGAGI. CDR3 length: 14 residues. The CDR3, as DNA: TGTGCCAGCACTAGGGACAGAGCAGAGACTGAAGCTTTCTTT. Translation gives CASTRDRAETEAFF.

In its sample, this clone was seen a few times. This chain joins TRBV12-5 and TRBJ2-1, with TRBD1 as a possible D gene (6 bases). V was pared by 0 bases and J by 8 bases, with 23 bases between. The CDR3 consists of 18 residues. The germline V gene encodes CDR1 LGHNT and CDR2 FRNRAP. The CDR3 sequence is CASGLVPGWGRWKDEQFF. CDR3 DNA sequence: TGTGCTAGTGGTTTGGTACCCGGGTGGGGGCGATGGAAGGATGAGCAGTTCTTC.